This TCR beta chain was recorded in a study of blood T cell repertoires in COVID-19. Study summary: In each case, the material was cDNA or gDNA derived from T cells, B-cell-depleted T cells, or PBMCs.

The germline V gene encodes CDR1 SNHLY and CDR2 FYNNEI. The CDR3 is 13 residues long. Between the trimmed V and J ends, which lost 3 bases and 6 bases, there was a span of 9 bases. The protocol was immunoSEQ multiplex PCR, while the TCRdb copy is restricted to in-frame clones and leaves out a portion. Of about 430,000 clones in the sample, more than 75% were seen once. This TCR derives from a woman under 40 with acute COVID-19. Material for sequencing was PBMCs or T cells enriched from blood (not recorded which). This sequence joins TRBV2 and TRBJ1-5; D gene uncertain. In DNA form, the CDR3 reads TGTGCCAGCAGTGAGGACGGGATTCAGCCCCAGCATTTT. It encodes CASSEDGIQPQHF.